Here is one TCR beta chain with its context. Its antigen is currently unknown. The data were taken from a study of shared clonotypes between healthy human individuals. As for the study in general: Plates per donor: three CD4 naive, three CD4 memory, two CD8 naive, one CD8 memory.

V dropped 6 bases and J dropped 5; count of bases not matched to a gene: 19. Germline-derived CDR1 and CDR2 are MDHEN and SYDVKM. The CDR3 has 18 amino acids. Study-level results: Naive subsets typically showed greater estimated richness than memory subsets. How much donors shared clonotypes was expected to be affected by sequencing depth.

The input for sorted-subset replicate PCRs was approximately 190 ng DNA, some 30,000 T cell genomes. Sequencing used immunoSEQ multiplex PCR; TCRdb keeps in-frame clones, though not all of them. The sample includes over a million clones, 75% to 80% of them seen just once. The source is a man aged 18 to 30 in good health. Some clones in this sample may be carry-over from other donors' samples. The gene calls are TRBV28 and TRBJ2-7; TRBD1 agrees at 10 bases. Sequencing used memory CD4+ T cells from PBMCs. Subset meaning: CD45RA-negative fraction. CDR3 DNA: TGTGCCAGCAGCCTACGTTTGTACGGACAGGGGGTGTTCCACGAGCAGTACTTC. Protein: CASSLRLYGQGVFHEQYF.